The sequence of this TCR beta chain was determined in a study of T cell responses to AZD1222 COVID-19 vaccine. Study findings and constraints: Two AZD1222 administrations were followed by greater Spike-specific TCR breadth and depth. Dominant at 160-218 and 743-854, vaccine-associated CD4 TCRs also spanned spike. Clonal diversity may have been underestimated in mostly white British donors. Just a handful of people given AZD1222 tested seropositive at baseline.

The V and J ends lost 4 bases and 5 bases respectively, with 5 bases between them. CDR3 size: 11 residues. The germline V gene has CDR1 LNHDA and CDR2 SQIVND (reference sequence). The data were produced by immunoSEQ multiplex PCR, yet TCRdb's version contains in-frame clones alone and is incomplete. The sample consists of approximately 120,000 clones, roughly 90% of them appearing once. Turning to this clone: As yet, its antigen is unknown. The same CDR3 also results from other DNA sequences found in this sample.

Sequences were derived from peripheral blood, sampled on day 0 of MenACWY control vaccination. The chain employs TRBV19 and TRBJ2-5; D is unclear. This receptor was obtained from an adult in good health. The CDR3 sequence is CASSTEETQYF. In DNA form, the CDR3 reads TGTGCCAGTAGTACAGAGGAGACCCAGTACTTC.